These T cell receptor beta chains were read from a single sample in a study of blood T cell repertoires in COVID-19. Clones were read by immunoSEQ multiplex PCR, and TCRdb kept only the in-frame ones, dropping some. The repertoire holds about 360,000 clones, with around 86% as singletons. Material: peripheral blood. The receptor source for this set is a human donor in a cohort sampled during active COVID-19. CDR3s include the opening cysteine and the closing phenylalanine or tryptophan. The order of the fields is J gene, D gene, V gene, clone size, CDR3 protein, CDR3 DNA. The D gene is left open where the match is weak. Part of the rows lack a size; the others show once, few, many or a class for expanded clones.

J: TRBJ2-7; D: TRBD2; V: TRBV6-5; size: -; CDR3: CASSYSPGLAVYGQYF; DNA: TGTGCCAGCAGTTACTCGCCCGGACTAGCGGTCTACGGGCAGTACTTC
J: TRBJ2-3; D: TRBD2; V: TRBV2; size: -; CDR3: CASSPSGTIYPTDTQYF; DNA: TGTGCCAGCAGTCCTAGCGGGACGATCTACCCCACAGATACGCAGTATTTT
J: TRBJ1-2; D: TRBD1; V: TRBV7-2; size: -; CDR3: CASSLAIQGAGGYTF; DNA: TGTGCCAGCAGCTTAGCGATACAGGGGGCGGGTGGCTACACCTTC
J: TRBJ2-5; D: -; V: TRBV7-2; size: -; CDR3: CASSPGSFRETQYF; DNA: TGTGCCAGCAGCCCAGGAAGTTTTAGAGAGACCCAGTACTTC
J: TRBJ1-4; D: -; V: TRBV6-6; size: -; CDR3: CASKRGGEKLFF; DNA: TGTGCCAGCAAGAGGGGAGGAGAAAAACTGTTTTTT
J: TRBJ2-3; D: TRBD1; V: TRBV28; size: -; CDR3: CASSLEWTGVLGSSTDTQYF; DNA: TGTGCCAGCAGCTTGGAGTGGACAGGGGTCCTCGGGTCTAGCACAGATACGCAGTATTTT
J: TRBJ2-5; D: TRBD2; V: TRBV7-7; size: -; CDR3: CASSLGGLAGGIMETQYF; DNA: TGTGCCAGCAGCTTAGGAGGACTAGCGGGAGGTATTATGGAGACCCAGTACTTC
J: TRBJ2-1; D: -; V: TRBV11-3; size: -; CDR3: CASSSNDWNYNEQFF; DNA: TGTGCCAGCAGCTCAAACGACTGGAATTACAATGAGCAGTTCTTC
J: TRBJ1-2; D: -; V: TRBV2; size: -; CDR3: CASSMTETYGYTF; DNA: TGTGCCAGCAGTATGACAGAAACTTATGGCTACACCTTC
J: TRBJ2-5; D: TRBD1; V: TRBV11-2; size: few; CDR3: CASSSNRGPLLETQYF; DNA: TGTGCCAGCAGCTCGAACAGGGGCCCCTTGCTGGAGACCCAGTACTTC
J: TRBJ1-2; D: -; V: TRBV15; size: few; CDR3: CATSRDTGPGVNYGYTF; DNA: TGTGCCACCAGCAGAGATACGGGACCGGGGGTTAACTATGGCTACACCTTC
J: TRBJ2-7; D: TRBD1; V: TRBV2; size: -; CDR3: CASRTGQGSYEQYF; DNA: TGTGCCAGCAGAACGGGACAGGGATCCTACGAGCAGTACTTC
J: TRBJ2-4; D: -; V: TRBV29-1; size: once; CDR3: CSVGLLAKNIQYF; DNA: TGCAGCGTTGGATTACTAGCCAAAAACATTCAGTACTTC
J: TRBJ2-3; D: TRBD1; V: TRBV5-4; size: -; CDR3: CASSLDRVLGTDTQYF; DNA: TGTGCCAGCAGCCTGGACAGGGTTCTAGGCACAGATACGCAGTATTTT
J: TRBJ1-3; D: -; V: TRBV9; size: -; CDR3: CASSESGSAGNTIYF; DNA: TGTGCCAGCAGCGAATCAGGGTCGGCTGGAAACACCATATATTTT
J: TRBJ1-2; D: -; V: TRBV4-1; size: -; CDR3: CASSQFGANYGYTF; DNA: TGCGCCAGCAGCCAATTCGGAGCTAACTATGGCTACACCTTC
J: TRBJ1-2; D: TRBD1; V: TRBV9; size: -; CDR3: CASSLTRGQGGVYTF; DNA: TGTGCCAGCAGCCTAACCAGGGGACAGGGAGGAGTCTACACCTTC
J: TRBJ2-2; D: TRBD1; V: TRBV27; size: -; CDR3: CASSRVGTGGGGELFF; DNA: TGTGCCAGCAGCCGAGTAGGGACAGGGGGAGGCGGGGAGCTGTTTTTT
J: TRBJ2-1; D: -; V: TRBV9; size: -; CDR3: CASSVHLGSYNEQFF; DNA: TGTGCCAGCAGCGTCCACCTAGGTTCCTACAATGAGCAGTTCTTC
J: TRBJ1-6; D: -; V: TRBV28; size: few; CDR3: CASMQGYSPLHF; DNA: TGTGCCAGCATGCAGGGGTATTCACCCCTCCACTTT
J: TRBJ1-4; D: -; V: TRBV5-1; size: few; CDR3: CASRESYRDGGEKLFF; DNA: TGCGCCAGCAGAGAATCTTACAGGGACGGTGGTGAAAAACTGTTTTTT
J: TRBJ2-7; D: -; V: TRBV3-1/TRBV3-2; size: many; CDR3: CASSQPGWQDEQYF; DNA: TGTGCCAGCAGCCAACCAGGGTGGCAAGACGAGCAGTACTTC
J: TRBJ1-4; D: TRBD1; V: TRBV9; size: -; CDR3: CASSVEGADEKLFF; DNA: TGTGCCAGCAGCGTAGAGGGGGCTGATGAAAAACTGTTTTTT
J: TRBJ1-1; D: TRBD1; V: TRBV5-8; size: -; CDR3: CASSLTTGGAGIMNTEAFF; DNA: TGTGCCAGCAGCTTAACGACAGGGGGCGCGGGGATAATGAACACTGAAGCTTTCTTT
J: TRBJ1-6; D: -; V: TRBV7-6; size: few; CDR3: CASSLGQGGRGPLHF; DNA: TGTGCCAGCAGCTTAGGCCAGGGAGGGCGGGGACCCCTCCACTTT